Given below is one TCR beta chain in context. Its antigen is as yet unknown. The sample originates from a study of beta chain features in type 1 diabetes. Turning to the study itself: Summed over all samples, the examined sorted cells came to about 110 million.

Germline assignment: CDR1 SGHRS and CDR2 YFSETQ. The CDR3 is 15 amino acids. V dropped 1 base and J dropped 2 bases, with 10 bases sitting between them. Findings and caveats of the study: People with Type 1 diabetes carried modestly yet significantly shorter TCRB CDR3s in all four CD4+ subsets.

Isolated RNA was reverse transcribed in full, so expressed TCRB transcripts were sequenced. Profiling relied on immunoSEQ multiplex PCR, and the TCRdb table lists in-frame clones only, not all of them. The sample yields approximately 250,000 clones, 11% seen once. It was via CD45RO/CCR7/CD25/CD127/CD95/CD27 that CD4+ naive, central memory, regulatory and stem cell-like memory cells were sorted. The V call is TRBV5-1, the J call TRBJ2-1; D call uncertain. What was sequenced was naive CD4+ T cells from blood. This clonotype was sampled from a man aged 25-40 years with type 1 diabetes. CDR3 protein: CASSLQAPTYNEQFF. CDR3 in DNA: TGCGCCAGCAGCTTGCAGGCGCCCACCTACAATGAGCAGTTCTTC.